The 27 T cell receptor beta chains listed next were all sequenced from one sample in a study of shared clonotypes between healthy human individuals. Sequencing was performed with immunoSEQ multiplex PCR; in TCRdb, only in-frame clones are kept and a portion is missing. The profile shows fewer than 2.5 million clones, approximately 94% of them singletons. Specimen: naive CD4+ T cells from PBMCs. Subset meaning: CD45RA+ positively selected. The receptor set was obtained from a man between 18 and 29 years old in good health. Some clones in this sample may be carry-over from other donors' samples.

A note on this clone: In the same sample, other DNA sequences code for this CDR3. V gene TRBV18 combines with J gene TRBJ1-3; D gene unclear. With 6 bases removed from V and 1 base from J, the gap between germline ends came to 10 bases. The CDR3 has 14 residues. The V gene's germline CDR1 is KGHSH and CDR2 LQKENI. DNA for the CDR3: TGTGCCAGCTCGCCAAGGGATTCTGGAAACACCATATATTTT. As protein: CASSPRDSGNTIYF.

The chain couples TRBV6-1 to TRBJ1-4, with 8 positions matching TRBD1. CDR1 is MNHNS and CDR2 is SASEGT in the germline V gene. CDR3 length: 15 residues. J gave up 4 bases and V 6 bases, and 7 bases lay outside the gene matches. The CDR3: CASRGQGKDNEKLFF. The DNA of the CDR3 is TGTGCCAGCAGAGGACAGGGAAAGGATAATGAAAAACTGTTTTTT.

For this clone: This specimen includes other DNA sequences encoding the same CDR3. The chain couples TRBV18 to TRBJ1-1; D is perhaps TRBD1 (6 bases). This CDR3 has 14 residues. Germline CDR1 reads KGHSH; CDR2 reads LQKENI. Trimming pared 3 bases from V and 0 bases from J, leaving 8 bases between. Here the CDR3 DNA reads TGTGCCAGCTCACCCGGACAGCTGAACACTGAAGCTTTCTTT. Residues: CASSPGQLNTEAFF.

The chain recombines TRBV7-9 with TRBJ2-7; D is possibly TRBD1 (6 bases). Looked up from germline, CDR1 is SEHNR and CDR2 is FQNEAQ (reference sequence). V lost 5 bases to trimming and J lost 5 bases, with 13 bases between them. The CDR3 loop spans 13 amino acids. The CDR3 bases are TGTGCCAGCAGCCTAGGACAGACCAACGAGCAGTACTTC. Encoded protein: CASSLGQTNEQYF.

This clone was seen a single time. J is TRBJ2-1 and V is TRBV2; the D gene is possibly TRBD1 (5 bases). The CDR3 extends over 14 amino acids. V was pared by 2 bases and J by 0 bases, with 5 bases between. CDR1 and CDR2 (germline): SNHLY, FYNNEI. CDR3 protein: CASSERGSYNEQFF. The CDR3 bases are TGTGCCAGCAGTGAAAGGGGCTCCTACAATGAGCAGTTCTTC.

A single count supports this clone. This rearrangement joins TRBV27 to TRBJ2-5; TRBD2 agrees at 8 bases. Germline lookup yields CDR1 MNHEY and CDR2 SMNVEV (reference sequence). The junction had 16 bases not matched to a gene; V was cut back by 9 bases and J by 13 bases. The CDR3 length is 13 residues. The CDR3 coding sequence is TGTGCCAGGGCCGAAACGGGACTAGTAGATCGGTACTTC. Its protein product is CARAETGLVDRYF.

Only one count was recorded for this clone. This chain connects TRBV19 to TRBJ1-5; perhaps TRBD1 as D (5 bases). This CDR3 region has 15 residues. The germline V gene encodes CDR1 LNHDA and CDR2 SQIVND (reference sequence). V was pared by 6 bases and J by 7 bases, with 19 bases between. CDR3 residues: CASSLGPTGGQPQHF. As DNA, the CDR3 is TGTGCCAGTAGCCTGGGGCCAACCGGTGGGCAGCCCCAGCATTTT.

This chain connects TRBV15 to TRBJ2-2, with D perhaps matching TRBD2 (5 bases). Germline V lookup: CDR1 LNHNV, CDR2 YYDKDF (reference sequence). The CDR3 consists of 14 residues. Trimming took 3 bases from V and 3 from J, leaving 8 bases between them. Here the CDR3 reads CATSRERDTGELFF. The CDR3 nucleotides are TGTGCCACCAGCAGGGAGAGGGACACCGGGGAGCTGTTTTTT. The full variable domain, rest sourced from reference TRBV15 and TRBJ2-2, is DAMVIQNPRYQVTQFGKPVTLSCSQTLNHNVMYWYQQKSSQAPKLLFHYYDKDFNNEADTPDNFQSRRPNTSFCFLDIRSPGLGDTAMYLCATSRERDTGELFFGEGSRLTVL.

Concerning this clone: This same CDR3 is encoded by further DNA sequences in the sample. V usage is TRBV30 and J usage is TRBJ2-7; D might be TRBD1 (5 bases). CDR3 size: 14 residues. Germline V CDR1 and CDR2: GTSNPN, SVGIG (reference sequence). Trimming took off 0 bases at V and 3 bases at J, with 12 bases between the two ends. The CDR3 nucleotides read TGTGCCTGGAGTGTAAGTCAGGGCTTCTACGAGCAGTACTTC. Its translation: CAWSVSQGFYEQYF. The full variable domain, completed using reference TRBV30 and TRBJ2-7, is SQTIHQWPATLVQPVGSPLSLECTVEGTSNPNLYWYRQAAGRGLQLLFYSVGIGQISSEVPQNLSASRPQDRQFILSSKKLLLSDSGFYLCAWSVSQGFYEQYFGPGTRLTVT.

CDR3 DNA sequence: TGCGCCAGCAGCCCGGACAGACGAAACATTCAGTACTTC. Its translation is CASSPDRRNIQYF. The J gene is TRBJ2-4, the V gene TRBV5-1; tentatively, D is TRBD1 (6 bases). Trimming took off 4 bases at V and 6 bases at J, with 11 bases between the two ends. Looked up from germline, CDR1 is SGHRS and CDR2 is YFSETQ. This CDR3 has 13 amino acids.

The V and J genes are TRBV6-5 and TRBJ2-2, with D perhaps TRBD2 (6 bases). Germline assignment: CDR1 MNHEY and CDR2 SVGAGI. V dropped 2 bases and J dropped 5 bases, with 6 bases sitting between them. This CDR3 is 13 amino acids long. The CDR3 region is CASSYGRTGELFF. The DNA of the CDR3 is TGTGCCAGCAGTTACGGGAGGACCGGGGAGCTGTTTTTT.

The V call is TRBV7-8, the J call TRBJ2-1; 9 bases align to TRBD2. Germline V gene lookup returns CDR1 SGHVS and CDR2 FQNEAQ. CDR3 length: 16 amino acids. Trimming took 11 bases from V and 8 from J; bases not matched to a gene: 19. The CDR3 loop is CAATTLGGRALYEQFF. CDR3 sequence (DNA): TGTGCCGCGACCACCCTAGGCGGGAGGGCCTTGTATGAGCAGTTCTTC.

With regard to this clone: The same CDR3 arises from other DNA sequences in this sample as well. The V gene is TRBV6-5, the J gene TRBJ2-7; D gene unclear. Trimming took off 0 bases at V and 2 bases at J, with 8 bases between the two ends. This CDR3 spans 14 amino acids. The germline V gene encodes CDR1 MNHEY and CDR2 SVGAGI. CDR3 coding DNA: TGTGCCAGCAGTTACTCGTCGGCCACCTACGAGCAGTACTTC. It codes for CASSYSSATYEQYF.

On this clone: The identical CDR3 is also encoded by other nucleotide sequences in the sample. The chain couples TRBV28 to TRBJ1-3; a weak D match, TRBD1 (6 bases). CDR1 is MDHEN and CDR2 is SYDVKM in the germline V gene. Trimming cost V 5 bases and J 2 bases, with 10 bases left between them. This CDR3 contains 14 residues. This CDR3 is CASSRGGAGNTIYF. CDR3 coding DNA: TGTGCCAGCAGTAGAGGGGGAGCTGGAAACACCATATATTTT.

The chain joins TRBV6-5 to TRBJ2-7, with 11 bases matching TRBD2. The V gene's germline CDR1 is MNHEY and CDR2 SVGAGI. This CDR3 has 16 residues. V gave up 3 bases and J gave up 4 bases; unmatched junction bases: 8. The CDR3 DNA is TGTGCCAGCAGTTATCCCGGGACTAGCGGAATTTACGAGCAGTACTTC. Translation: CASSYPGTSGIYEQYF.

Worth noting for this clone: Other DNA sequences in the same sample also yield this CDR3. V and J are TRBV7-2 and TRBJ1-4; TRBD1 is a possible D gene (6 bases). From germline, CDR1 is SGHTA and CDR2 FQGNSA. This CDR3 has 15 residues. With 5 bases removed from V and 2 bases from J, the gap between germline ends came to 12 bases. Here the CDR3 reads CASSPRGPTNEKLFF. In nucleotides, the CDR3 is TGTGCCAGCAGCCCACGGGGGCCGACTAATGAAAAACTGTTTTTT.

The V gene is TRBV14, the J gene TRBJ2-7; weak D call: TRBD1 (5 bases). With 3 bases removed from V and 2 bases from J, the gap between germline ends came to 20 bases. The germline V gene encodes CDR1 SGHDN and CDR2 FVKESK. The length of the CDR3 is 17 residues. CDR3 coding DNA: TGTGCCAGCAGCCACTCTCAAGGGTTGGGGCAGACCTACGAGCAGTACTTC. It codes for CASSHSQGLGQTYEQYF.

The V gene is TRBV2, the J gene TRBJ2-2; D remains ambiguous. This CDR3 spans 14 amino acids. Germline V gene lookup returns CDR1 SNHLY and CDR2 FYNNEI. The V end was cut by 3 bases, the J end by 5 bases, with 10 bases between. In DNA, the CDR3 is TGTGCCAGCAGTGAGGAGTCAAAAACCGGGGAGCTGTTTTTT. It specifies CASSEESKTGELFF.

This clone was observed a single time. This chain connects TRBV4-1 to TRBJ2-7, with D unclear. Germline CDR1 MGHRA, CDR2 YSYEKL. The ends were cut back, 1 base at V and 4 bases at J, with 14 bases in the middle. CDR3 length: 15 amino acids. The DNA for the CDR3 is TGCGCCAGCAGCCAAGTTCTAGGCATAGGTTACGAGCAGTACTTC. Translation gives CASSQVLGIGYEQYF.

V gene TRBV7-9 combines with J gene TRBJ2-1; TRBD2 aligns across 8 bases. Trimming at V came to 4 bases and at J to 8 bases, leaving 4 bases not matched to a gene. From germline, CDR1 is SEHNR and CDR2 FQNEAQ (reference sequence). This CDR3 contains 13 residues. The CDR3 spells CASSSGLGHEQFF. As DNA, the CDR3 is TGTGCCAGCAGCTCGGGACTAGGGCATGAGCAGTTCTTC. The entire variable domain, with the rest obtained from reference TRBV7-9 and TRBJ2-1, is as follows: DTGVSQNPRHKITKRGQNVTFRCDPISEHNRLYWYRQTLGQGPEFLTYFQNEAQLEKSRLLSDRFSAERPKGSFSTLEIQRTEQGDSAMYLCASSSGLGHEQFFGPGTRLTVL.

V usage is TRBV5-1 and J usage is TRBJ1-2; 7 bases fit TRBD1. The germline gives CDR1 SGHRS, CDR2 YFSETQ. V was pared by 4 bases and J by 7 bases, with 10 bases of the junction left unmatched. This CDR3 is 14 amino acids long. The CDR3 loop reads CASSNRPQGTGYTF. The CDR3 bases are TGCGCCAGCAGCAACCGACCACAGGGGACTGGCTACACCTTC.

The rearrangement links TRBV6-5 to TRBJ1-2; no clear D gene. Trimming removed 6 bases from V and 2 bases from J, with 16 bases in between. The germline V gene has CDR1 MNHEY and CDR2 SVGAGI. The CDR3 consists of 15 residues. In DNA, the CDR3 is TGTGCCAGCAGGGACGCCCGGGGTAGGAACTATGGCTACACCTTC. This sequence encodes CASRDARGRNYGYTF.

V and J are TRBV18 and TRBJ2-2, with 7 bases identical to TRBD1. Germline-derived CDR1 and CDR2 are KGHSH and LQKENI. The CDR3 has 15 residues. J lost 4 bases, V lost 4 bases, and 6 bases had no gene match. As DNA, the CDR3 is TGTGCCAGCTCACAGGGACAGCCGGGCACCGGGGAGCTGTTTTTT. It specifies CASSQGQPGTGELFF.

The gene calls are TRBV19 and TRBJ2-4, with D tentatively TRBD1 (6 bases). The CDR3 totals 15 residues. V was clipped by 5 bases and J by 6 bases, with 17 bases between them. Germline loops: CDR1 LNHDA, CDR2 SQIVND (reference sequence). This chain's CDR3 is CASSYRDLPGNIQYF. CDR3 coding DNA: TGTGCCAGTAGTTACAGGGACCTTCCGGGAAACATTCAGTACTTC.

A word on this clone: The sample has other DNA sequences that encode this CDR3 too. The rearrangement uses TRBV7-9 and TRBJ2-3; no clear D gene. The germline gives CDR1 SEHNR, CDR2 FQNEAQ (reference sequence). Trimming pared 5 bases from V and 5 bases from J, leaving 8 bases between. The CDR3 is made up of 12 amino acids. The CDR3 here is CASSPGGDTQYF. The CDR3 DNA reads TGTGCCAGCAGCCCCGGTGGAGATACGCAGTATTTT.

The chain combines TRBV25-1 with TRBJ2-7; 7 bases line up with TRBD1. The CDR3 has 11 residues. Germline CDR1 is MGHDK and CDR2 is SYGVNS. The J segment lost 9 bases and the V segment lost 6 bases, leaving 5 bases of the junction unmatched. DNA of the CDR3: TGTGCCAGCAGAGGGACAGCGAGGCAGTACTTC. Its translation is CASRGTARQYF.

This clone was recorded once. The V call is TRBV27, the J call TRBJ1-1; tentative D call: TRBD1 (6 bases). V lost 7 bases and J 10 bases, leaving 19 bases between the germline ends. Germline CDR1 and CDR2: MNHEY and SMNVEV (reference sequence). CDR3 length: 13 residues. CDR3 DNA sequence: TGTGCCAGCAACCCCGTGGAGCGGGGGCGAGCTTTCTTT. Translating it yields CASNPVERGRAFF.